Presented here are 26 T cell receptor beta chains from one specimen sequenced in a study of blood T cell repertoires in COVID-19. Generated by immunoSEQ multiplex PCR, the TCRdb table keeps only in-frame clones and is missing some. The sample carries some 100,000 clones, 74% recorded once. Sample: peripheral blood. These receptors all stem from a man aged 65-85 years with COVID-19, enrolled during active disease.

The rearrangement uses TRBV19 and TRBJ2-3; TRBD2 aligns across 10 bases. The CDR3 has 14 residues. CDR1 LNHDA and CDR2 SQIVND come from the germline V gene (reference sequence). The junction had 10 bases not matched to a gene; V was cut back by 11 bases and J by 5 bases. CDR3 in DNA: TGTGCCGAAGGCGGCCTAGCGGGAGTAGATACGCAGTATTTT. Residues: CAEGGLAGVDTQYF.

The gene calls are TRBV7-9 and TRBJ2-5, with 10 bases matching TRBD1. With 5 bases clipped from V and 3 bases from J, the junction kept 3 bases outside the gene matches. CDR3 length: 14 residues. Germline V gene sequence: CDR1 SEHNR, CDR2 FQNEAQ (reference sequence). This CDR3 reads CASSPGTGEETQYF. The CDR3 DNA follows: TGTGCCAGCAGCCCAGGGACAGGGGAAGAGACCCAGTACTTC.

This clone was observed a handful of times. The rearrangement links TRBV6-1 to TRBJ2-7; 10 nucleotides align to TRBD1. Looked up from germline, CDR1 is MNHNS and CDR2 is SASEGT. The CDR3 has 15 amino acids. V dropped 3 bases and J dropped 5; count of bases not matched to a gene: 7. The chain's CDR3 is CASSDRDRGLNEQYF. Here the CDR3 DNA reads TGTGCCAGCAGTGACCGGGACAGGGGACTCAACGAGCAGTACTTC.

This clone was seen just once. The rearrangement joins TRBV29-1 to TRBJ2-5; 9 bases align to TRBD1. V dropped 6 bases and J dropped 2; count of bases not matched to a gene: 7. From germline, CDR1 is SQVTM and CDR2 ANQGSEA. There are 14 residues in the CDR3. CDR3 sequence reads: CSVGPGQGQETQYF. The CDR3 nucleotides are TGCAGCGTCGGCCCGGGACAGGGACAAGAGACCCAGTACTTC. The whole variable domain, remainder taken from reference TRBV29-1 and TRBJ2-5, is SAVISQKPSRDICQRGTSLTIQCQVDSQVTMMFWYRQQPGQSLTLIATANQGSEATYESGFVIDKFPISRPNLTFSTLTVSNMSPEDSSIYLCSVGPGQGQETQYFGPGTRLLVL.

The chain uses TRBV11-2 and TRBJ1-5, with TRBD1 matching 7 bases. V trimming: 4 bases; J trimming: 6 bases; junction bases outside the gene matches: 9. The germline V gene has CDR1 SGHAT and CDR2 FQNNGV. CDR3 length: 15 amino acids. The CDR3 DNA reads TGTGCCAGCAGCTCCCTGACAGGGATGGGTCAGCCCCAGCATTTT. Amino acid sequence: CASSSLTGMGQPQHF. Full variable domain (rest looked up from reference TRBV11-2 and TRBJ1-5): EAGVAQSPRYKIIEKRQSVAFWCNPISGHATLYWYQQILGQGPKLLIQFQNNGVVDDSQLPKDRFSAERLKGVDSTLKIQPAKLEDSAVYLCASSSLTGMGQPQHFGDGTRLSIL.

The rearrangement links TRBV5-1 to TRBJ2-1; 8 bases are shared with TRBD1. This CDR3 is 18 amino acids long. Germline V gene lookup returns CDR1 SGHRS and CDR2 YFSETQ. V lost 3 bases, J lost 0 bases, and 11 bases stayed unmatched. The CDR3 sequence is CASSSEGGGTGSYNEQFF. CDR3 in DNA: TGCGCCAGCAGCTCCGAGGGTGGGGGGACAGGCTCCTACAATGAGCAGTTCTTC.

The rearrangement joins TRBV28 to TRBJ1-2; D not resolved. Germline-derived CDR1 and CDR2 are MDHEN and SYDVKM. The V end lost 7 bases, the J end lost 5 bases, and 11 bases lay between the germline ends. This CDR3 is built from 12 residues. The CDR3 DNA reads TGTGCCAGCACGAGGGTTCGGTATGGCTACACCTTC. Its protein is CASTRVRYGYTF.

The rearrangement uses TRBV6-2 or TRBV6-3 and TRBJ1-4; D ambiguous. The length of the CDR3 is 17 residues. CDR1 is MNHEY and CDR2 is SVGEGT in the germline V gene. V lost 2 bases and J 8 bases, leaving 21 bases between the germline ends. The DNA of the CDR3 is TGTGCCAGCAGTTACGGCCCATCCGGCCACGCGGGGGAAAAACTGTTTTTT. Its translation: CASSYGPSGHAGEKLFF.

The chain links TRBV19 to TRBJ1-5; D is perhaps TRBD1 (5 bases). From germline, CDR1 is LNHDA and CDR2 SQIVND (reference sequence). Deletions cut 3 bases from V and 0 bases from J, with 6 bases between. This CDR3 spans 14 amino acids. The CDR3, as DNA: TGTGCCAGTAGTATCAGGGATAGCAATCAGCCCCAGCATTTT. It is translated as CASSIRDSNQPQHF.

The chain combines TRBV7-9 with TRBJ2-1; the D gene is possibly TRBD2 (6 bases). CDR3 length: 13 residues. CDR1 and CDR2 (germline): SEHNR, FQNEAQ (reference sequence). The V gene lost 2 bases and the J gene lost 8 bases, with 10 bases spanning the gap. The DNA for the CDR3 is TGTGCCAGCAGCTTAAATGGCGGGGATGAGCAGTTCTTC. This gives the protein CASSLNGGDEQFF.

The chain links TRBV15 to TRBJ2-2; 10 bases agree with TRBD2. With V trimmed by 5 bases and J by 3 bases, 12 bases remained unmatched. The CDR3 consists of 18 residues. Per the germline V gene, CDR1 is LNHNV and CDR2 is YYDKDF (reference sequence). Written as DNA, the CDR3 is TGTGCCACCAGCCGGGGGAGGGGGCTAGCGGGAGACACCGGGGAGCTGTTTTTT. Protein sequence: CATSRGRGLAGDTGELFF.

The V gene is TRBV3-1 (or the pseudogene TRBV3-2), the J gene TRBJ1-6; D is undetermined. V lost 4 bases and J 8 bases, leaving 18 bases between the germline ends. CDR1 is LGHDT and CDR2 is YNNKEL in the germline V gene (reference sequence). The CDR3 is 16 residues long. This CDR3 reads CASSRNTGIGDSPLHF. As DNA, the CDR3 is TGTGCCAGCAGCCGCAACACCGGGATTGGGGATTCACCCCTCCACTTT.

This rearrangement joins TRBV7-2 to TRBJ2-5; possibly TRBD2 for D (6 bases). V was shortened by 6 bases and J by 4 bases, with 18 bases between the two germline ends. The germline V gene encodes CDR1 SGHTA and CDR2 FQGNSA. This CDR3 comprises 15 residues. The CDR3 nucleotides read TGTGCCAGCAGGTCCGGGGAGAGCGGGTCAGAGACCCAGTACTTC. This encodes CASRSGESGSETQYF. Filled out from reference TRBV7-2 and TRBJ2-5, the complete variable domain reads GAGVSQSPSNKVTEKGKDVELRCDPISGHTALYWYRQSLGQGLEFLIYFQGNSAPDKSGLPSDRFSAERTGGSVSTLTIQRTQQEDSAVYLCASRSGESGSETQYFGPGTRLLVL.

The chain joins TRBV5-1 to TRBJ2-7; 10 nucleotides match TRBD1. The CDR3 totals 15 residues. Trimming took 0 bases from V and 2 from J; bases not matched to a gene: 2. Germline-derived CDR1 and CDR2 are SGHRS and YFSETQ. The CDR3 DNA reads TGCGCCAGCAGCTTGGCCGGGACAGGGGCCTACGAGCAGTACTTC. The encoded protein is CASSLAGTGAYEQYF.

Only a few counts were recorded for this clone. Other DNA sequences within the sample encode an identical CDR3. CDR3: CASSPGQGNQPQHF. For the CDR3, the DNA is TGTGCCAGCTCACCGGGACAGGGCAATCAGCCCCAGCATTTT. The chain couples TRBV18 to TRBJ1-5; the match to TRBD1 covers 8 bases. This CDR3 spans 14 amino acids. With V trimmed by 3 bases and J by 2 bases, 0 bases remained unmatched. The germline gives CDR1 KGHSH, CDR2 LQKENI.

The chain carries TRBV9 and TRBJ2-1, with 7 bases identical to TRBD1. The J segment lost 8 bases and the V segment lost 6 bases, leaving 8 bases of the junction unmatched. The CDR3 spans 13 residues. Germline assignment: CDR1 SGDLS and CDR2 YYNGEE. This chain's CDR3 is CASTSRQGHEQFF. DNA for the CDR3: TGTGCCAGCACTTCAAGACAGGGCCATGAGCAGTTCTTC.

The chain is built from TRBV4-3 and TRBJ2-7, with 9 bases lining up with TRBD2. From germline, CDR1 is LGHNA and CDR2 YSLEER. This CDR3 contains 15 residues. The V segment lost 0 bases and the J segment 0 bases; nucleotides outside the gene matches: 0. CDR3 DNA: TGCGCCAGCAGCCAAGAGGGACTAGCCTCCTACGAGCAGTACTTC. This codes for CASSQEGLASYEQYF.

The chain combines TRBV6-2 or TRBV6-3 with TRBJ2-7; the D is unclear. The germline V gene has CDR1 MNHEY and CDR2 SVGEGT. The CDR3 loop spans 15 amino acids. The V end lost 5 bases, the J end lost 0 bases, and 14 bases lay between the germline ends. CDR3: CASSLFSLSSYEQYF. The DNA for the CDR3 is TGTGCCAGCAGTCTTTTTTCTTTGAGCTCCTACGAGCAGTACTTC.

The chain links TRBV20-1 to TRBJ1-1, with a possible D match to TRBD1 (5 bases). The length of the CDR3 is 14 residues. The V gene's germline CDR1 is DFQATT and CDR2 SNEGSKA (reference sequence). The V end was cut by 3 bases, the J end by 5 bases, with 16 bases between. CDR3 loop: CSASDSGGLTEAFF. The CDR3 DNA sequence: TGCAGTGCTAGTGACTCCGGGGGATTGACTGAAGCTTTCTTT.

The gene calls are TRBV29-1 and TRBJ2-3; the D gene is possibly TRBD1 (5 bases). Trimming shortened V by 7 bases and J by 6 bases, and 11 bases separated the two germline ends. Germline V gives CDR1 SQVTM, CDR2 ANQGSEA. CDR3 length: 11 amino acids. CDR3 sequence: CSADKGDTQYF. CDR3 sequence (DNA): TGCAGCGCTGACAAGGGGGATACGCAGTATTTT.

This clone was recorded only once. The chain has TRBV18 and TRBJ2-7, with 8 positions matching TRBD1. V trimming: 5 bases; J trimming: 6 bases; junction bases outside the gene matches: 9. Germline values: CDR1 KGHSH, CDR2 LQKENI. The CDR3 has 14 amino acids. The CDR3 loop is CASSGQGGLGEQYF. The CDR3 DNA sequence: TGTGCCAGCTCAGGACAGGGTGGCCTTGGCGAGCAGTACTTC. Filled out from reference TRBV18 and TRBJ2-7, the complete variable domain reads NAGVMQNPRHLVRRRGQEARLRCSPMKGHSHVYWYRQLPEEGLKFMVYLQKENIIDESGMPKERFSAEFPKEGPSILRIQQVVRGDSAAYFCASSGQGGLGEQYFGPGTRLTVT.

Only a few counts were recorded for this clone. CDR3 in amino acids: CASRLLWGGQPQHF. CDR3 in DNA: TGTGCCAGCAGACTCCTTTGGGGGGGTCAGCCCCAGCATTTT. The V gene is TRBV2, the J gene TRBJ1-5; D perhaps matches TRBD1 (5 bases). CDR3 length equals 14 residues. Germline CDR1 is SNHLY and CDR2 is FYNNEI. V shed 6 bases and J shed 6 bases, with 15 bases lying between them.

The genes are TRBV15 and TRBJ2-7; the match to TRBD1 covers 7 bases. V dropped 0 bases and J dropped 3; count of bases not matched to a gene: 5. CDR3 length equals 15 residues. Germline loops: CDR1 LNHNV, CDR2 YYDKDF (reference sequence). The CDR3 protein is CATSRDRAGGYEQYF. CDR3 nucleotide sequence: TGTGCCACCAGCAGAGATAGGGCAGGGGGCTACGAGCAGTACTTC.

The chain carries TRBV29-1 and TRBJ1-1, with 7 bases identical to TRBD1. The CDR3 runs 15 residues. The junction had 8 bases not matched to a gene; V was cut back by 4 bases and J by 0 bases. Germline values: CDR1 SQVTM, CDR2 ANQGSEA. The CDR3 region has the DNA TGCAGCGTTGGAGGGGGCTGGGGGATGAACACTGAAGCTTTCTTT. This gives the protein CSVGGGWGMNTEAFF.

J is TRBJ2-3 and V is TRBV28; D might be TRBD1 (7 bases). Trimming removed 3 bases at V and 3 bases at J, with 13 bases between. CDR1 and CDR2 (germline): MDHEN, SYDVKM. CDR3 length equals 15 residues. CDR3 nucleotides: TGTGCCAGCAGTTTTCGGTCAGGGGGGACAGATACGCAGTATTTT. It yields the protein CASSFRSGGTDTQYF.

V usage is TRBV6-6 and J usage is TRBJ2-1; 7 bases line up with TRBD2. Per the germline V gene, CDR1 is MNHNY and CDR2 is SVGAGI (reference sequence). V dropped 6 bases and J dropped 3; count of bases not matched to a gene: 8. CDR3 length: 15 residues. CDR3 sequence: CASRFEAGSYNEQFF. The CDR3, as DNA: TGTGCCAGCAGGTTCGAAGCGGGGAGCTACAATGAGCAGTTCTTC.